A selection of T cell receptor beta chains follows, all from one sample in a study of CD8 T cells in ankylosing spondylitis. TCRdb redid the calling of the 5' RACE reads with MiXCR, one entry per CDR3 protein. The profile shows around 300,000 distinct CDR3 sequences, less than 25% of them singletons. Sequencing was carried out using blood, either unsorted or a sorted T cell fraction (not recorded which). These receptors were taken from a female donor with ankylosing spondylitis or in good health (not recorded which). Each CDR3 is given with its conserved first and last residue. The D gene is left open where the match is weak. Only part of the rows carry a size: once, few, many, or a class if the clone is expanded.

TRBJ2-2,TRBD2,TRBV4-2,few,CASSHGLAGGELFF,TGTGCCAGCAGCCACGGCCTAGCGGGAGGGGAGCTGTTTTTT
TRBJ1-2,.,TRBV6-2/TRBV6-3,few,CASSYLGTSDGYTF,TGTGCCAGCAGTTACCTCGGGACAAGTGATGGCTACACCTTC
TRBJ1-4,TRBD1,TRBV7-8,.,CASSTRTGLGEKLFF,TGTGCCAGCAGCACCCGGACAGGTTTGGGTGAAAAACTGTTTTTT
TRBJ2-1,.,TRBV6-1,many,CASKIGQLNNEQFF,TGTGCCAGCAAGATCGGACAGCTTAACAATGAGCAGTTCTTC
TRBJ1-1,.,TRBV29-1,many,CSVGSRPNTEAFF,TGCAGCGTTGGATCCCGACCCAACACTGAAGCTTTCTTT
TRBJ2-2,TRBD2,TRBV10-3,few,CAIRLGTSGNTGELFF,TGTGCCATCAGGTTAGGGACTAGCGGTAACACCGGGGAGCTGTTTTTT
TRBJ2-2,.,TRBV18,.,CASSPTTATFGHTGELFF,TGTGCCAGCTCACCGACGACGGCCACCTTTGGGCACACCGGGGAGCTGTTTTTT
TRBJ2-2,TRBD1,TRBV6-1,.,CASRRQGGTGELFF,TGTGCCAGTAGGAGACAGGGCGGCACCGGGGAGCTGTTTTTT
TRBJ2-6,.,TRBV12-3/TRBV12-4,few,CASSPLSGEPGANVLTF,TGTGCCAGCAGCCCCTTATCGGGGGAACCTGGGGCCAACGTCCTGACTTTC
TRBJ2-7,TRBD2,TRBV20-1,few,CSARPGLAGIYEQYF,TGCAGTGCTAGGCCCGGACTAGCGGGTATCTACGAGCAGTACTTC
TRBJ1-2,TRBD1,TRBV29-1,.,CSVSRGAQDDGYTF,TGCAGCGTCTCCAGGGGGGCCCAGGACGATGGCTACACCTTC
TRBJ2-6,.,TRBV5-1,.,CASSFRGFSGANVLTF,TGCGCCAGCAGCTTTCGGGGATTCTCTGGGGCCAACGTCCTGACTTTC
TRBJ2-2,.,TRBV29-1,.,CSVVQTDTNTGELFF,TGCAGCGTGGTCCAGACTGACACGAACACCGGGGAGCTGTTTTTT
TRBJ1-1,.,TRBV6-2/TRBV6-3,.,CASIGEGREAFF,TGTGCCAGCATCGGGGAGGGTCGGGAAGCTTTCTTT
TRBJ2-1,.,TRBV5-1,.,CASGTENYNEQFF,TGCGCCAGCGGGACGGAAAACTACAATGAGCAGTTCTTC
TRBJ2-1,TRBD2,TRBV20-1,few,CSASLGGAIAGGTYNEQFF,TGCAGTGCTAGCTTGGGGGGGGCGATAGCGGGAGGAACGTACAATGAGCAGTTCTTC
TRBJ2-7,TRBD1,TRBV12-3/TRBV12-4,many,CASSWQGAGKQYF,TGTGCCAGCAGTTGGCAGGGGGCGGGAAAGCAGTACTTC
TRBJ2-1,.,TRBV29-1,few,CSFRRGLNSGEQFF,TGCAGCTTCCGCCGGGGGCTTAATTCTGGTGAGCAGTTCTTC
TRBJ2-7,.,TRBV5-1,many,CASSLTFGLEQYF,TGCGCCAGCAGCTTGACATTTGGACTCGAGCAGTACTTC
TRBJ2-1,TRBD2,TRBV6-1,few,CASDSGASNEQFF,TGTGCCAGCGATAGCGGGGCCTCCAATGAGCAGTTCTTC
TRBJ1-1,.,TRBV20-1,many,CSGRWNTEAFF,TGCAGTGGTCGGTGGAACACTGAAGCTTTCTTT
TRBJ1-2,.,TRBV27,.,CASSIPPLGLHGYTF,TGTGCCAGCAGCATACCGCCTCTAGGGTTGCATGGCTACACCTTC
TRBJ1-1,TRBD1,TRBV6-6,.,CASRKGQNEAFF,TGTGCCAGCAGGAAGGGACAGAATGAAGCTTTCTTT
TRBJ2-6,.,TRBV20-1,.,CSAGSLGTPSSGANVLTF,TGCAGTGCGGGGAGCCTCGGGACACCTTCTTCTGGGGCCAACGTCCTGACTTTC
TRBJ1-5,.,TRBV20-1,many,CSARNRNIGNQPQHF,TGCAGTGCTAGAAACCGGAACATAGGCAATCAGCCCCAGCATTTT
TRBJ2-2,TRBD2,TRBV27,.,CLRLAGGPHTGELFF,TGTCTCCGACTAGCGGGAGGACCTCACACCGGGGAGCTGTTTTTT
TRBJ2-7,.,TRBV6-1,.,CASSEIQGFEQYF,TGTGCCAGCAGTGAAATCCAGGGGTTCGAGCAGTACTTC
TRBJ2-1,TRBD2,TRBV20-1,.,CSARTLAGGGNEQFF,TGCAGTGCTAGAACGCTAGCGGGAGGGGGCAATGAGCAGTTCTTC
TRBJ1-2,.,TRBV12-3/TRBV12-4,many,CASSFLASGYTF,TGTGCCAGCAGTTTTCTCGCGAGCGGCTACACCTTC
TRBJ2-3,.,TRBV29-1,many,CSGGRAGPLTDTQYF,TGCAGCGGTGGACGTGCCGGGCCTCTCACAGATACGCAGTATTTT
TRBJ2-3,.,TRBV5-1,few,CASSPRGRETDTQYF,TGCGCCAGCAGCCCCCGGGGCAGGGAGACAGATACGCAGTATTTT
TRBJ2-1,.,TRBV21-1,few,CASSGLLGGRDYYNEQFF,TGTGCCAGCAGCGGCCTCCTGGGGGGGAGGGACTACTACAATGAGCAGTTCTTC
TRBJ1-6,.,TRBV18,.,CASSPPGHSPLHF,TGTGCCAGCTCACCACCGGGCCATTCACCCCTCCACTTT
TRBJ2-5,.,TRBV7-2,few,CASSLIRVETQYF,TGTGCCAGCAGCTTGATCAGGGTCGAGACCCAGTACTTC
TRBJ2-6,.,TRBV7-2,few,CASSFSRVSGANVLTF,TGTGCCAGCAGCTTTTCTAGGGTTTCTGGGGCCAACGTCCTGACTTTC
TRBJ2-1,.,TRBV20-1,.,CSARDETLAHEQFF,TGCAGTGCTAGAGATGAGACACTAGCACATGAGCAGTTCTTC
TRBJ2-5,.,TRBV29-1,.,CSVGTGVETQYF,TGCAGCGTTGGGACCGGGGTCGAGACCCAGTACTTC